A single sample gave rise to the 2 T cell receptor beta chains below, sequenced in a study of blood T cells in healthy people across ages. Combining a sample-barcoded 5' primer with a J-beta primer mix, a second PCR ran for roughly 7 to 12 cycles. MiXCR, applied by TCRdb to the 5' RACE reads, yields one record per CDR3 protein. This table holds about 1.1 million distinct CDR3 sequences, roughly two fifths found once. Sequencing used blood. These receptors all stem from a man between 18 and 29 years old in good health.

Only a few counts were recorded for this clonotype. The junction does not match germline at one end; this may be a read error. The chain joins TRBV7-2 to TRBJ2-1, with TRBD1 identical over 8 bases. This CDR3 has 12 residues. The germline V gene has CDR1 SGHTA and CDR2 FQGNSA. CDR3 nucleotides: TGCGCCAGCAGCGACAGGGGAAATGAGCAGTTCTTC. Its protein is CASSDRGNEQFF.

V gene TRBV9 combines with J gene TRBJ2-1; 10 bases match TRBD2. Germline V lookup: CDR1 SGDLS, CDR2 YYNGEE. V lost 3 bases to trimming and J lost 8 bases; unmatched junction nucleotides: 14. This CDR3 contains 17 residues. CDR3 residues: CASSGGLALLARDEQFF. CDR3 coding DNA: TGTGCCAGCAGCGGGGGACTAGCGTTATTGGCTAGAGATGAGCAGTTCTTC.